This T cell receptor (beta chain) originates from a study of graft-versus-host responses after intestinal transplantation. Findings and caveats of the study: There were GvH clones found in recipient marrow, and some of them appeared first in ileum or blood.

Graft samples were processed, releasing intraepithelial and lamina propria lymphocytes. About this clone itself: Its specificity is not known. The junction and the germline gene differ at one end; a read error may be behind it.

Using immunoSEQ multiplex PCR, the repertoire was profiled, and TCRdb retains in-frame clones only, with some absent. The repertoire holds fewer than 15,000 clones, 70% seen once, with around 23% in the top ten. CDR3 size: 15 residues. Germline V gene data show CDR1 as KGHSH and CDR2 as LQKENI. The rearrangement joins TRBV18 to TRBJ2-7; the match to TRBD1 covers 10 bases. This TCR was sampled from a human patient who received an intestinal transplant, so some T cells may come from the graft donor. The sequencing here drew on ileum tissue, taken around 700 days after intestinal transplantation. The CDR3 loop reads CASSPRGDRGYGQYF. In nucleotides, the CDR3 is TGTGCCAGCTCACCCCGAGGGGACAGGGGTTACGGGCAGTACTTC.